This record looks at one T cell receptor (beta chain) sequence and its context. The target antigen is unknown. This record comes from a study of monozygotic twins with inflammatory bowel disease. The study, taken as a whole, reports: It was in IBD patients that TCRbeta diversity (inverse Simpson) was lower than in healthy co-twins. Variability may have been added to patient repertoires by differing immunosuppressive treatments.

TCRdb re-called the 5' RACE reads, yielding one record per CDR3 amino acid sequence without DNA. The sample has about 450,000 distinct CDR3 sequences. Germline CDR1 is SEHNR and CDR2 is FQNEAQ (reference sequence). CDR3 length equals 14 residues. The TCR sequence derives from a human donor with ulcerative colitis or Crohn's disease, or a healthy co-twin of an affected twin (not recorded which). Source material: blood. V usage is TRBV7-9 and J usage is TRBJ1-1. CDR3 loop: CASSVNREDTEAFF.